The next 21 T cell receptor beta chains were all read from a single sample in a study of T-cell memory formation after mild COVID-19. TCRdb processed the 5' RACE reads anew with MiXCR; each CDR3 protein has one entry. In the table there are around 500,000 distinct CDR3 sequences, 15% to 20% of which are singletons. The material sequenced was PBMCs or a T cell subset sorted from them (not recorded which). These receptors were obtained from an adult woman who had mild COVID-19 (a few samples of this study predate the infection). Cell type and time point are not known.

The chain has TRBV6-2 or TRBV6-3 and TRBJ2-2, with D unresolved. The germline V and J ends were trimmed by 11 bases and 0 bases, with 13 bases remaining between them. The length of the CDR3 is 14 residues. Germline CDR1 and CDR2: MNHEY and SVGEGT. In nucleotides, the CDR3 is TGTGCCGGCCGCGGCAGCGCGAACACCGGGGAGCTGTTTTTT. Translation gives CAGRGSANTGELFF.

This clonotype was counted many times. This chain links TRBV7-9 with TRBJ1-1, with D perhaps matching TRBD1 (6 bases). This CDR3 contains 13 residues. V was pared by 1 base and J by 4 bases, with 7 bases between. The V gene's germline CDR1 is SEHNR and CDR2 FQNEAQ (reference sequence). The CDR3 loop reads CASSLDRVTEAFF. CDR3 sequence (DNA): TGTGCCAGCAGCTTAGACAGGGTCACTGAAGCTTTCTTT.

The chain is built from TRBV7-9 and TRBJ2-1; 14 bases agree with TRBD2. From germline, CDR1 is SEHNR and CDR2 FQNEAQ (reference sequence). The ends lost 6 bases at V and 5 bases at J; junction bases unmatched: 6. The CDR3 spans 16 residues. The CDR3 DNA sequence: TGTGCCAGCAGTTCGGGACTAGCGGGAGTTAACAATGAGCAGTTCTTC. It encodes CASSSGLAGVNNEQFF.

The chain uses TRBV12-3 or TRBV12-4 and TRBJ2-1; D is possibly TRBD1 (7 bases). The CDR3 spans 20 residues. The V and J ends lost 6 bases and 0 bases respectively, with 27 bases between them. CDR3 nucleotide sequence: TGTGCCAGCAGATATAGCGCCTTGGGGGGACAGAGAAGCTCCTACAATGAGCAGTTCTTC. It is translated as CASRYSALGGQRSSYNEQFF.

This clonotype has just one count. This rearrangement joins TRBV3-1 to TRBJ2-7; 11 bases align to TRBD2. This CDR3 is built from 17 residues. Losses at the gene ends were 0 bases for V and 6 bases for J; bases not matched to a gene: 10. Germline CDR1 reads LGHDT; CDR2 reads YNNKEL (reference sequence). CDR3 sequence (DNA): TGTGCCAGCAGCCAAGATCCCTGGACTAGCGGGTACGCCGAGCAGTACTTC. Translating gives CASSQDPWTSGYAEQYF.

Only a few counts were recorded for this clonotype. This chain uses TRBV2 with TRBJ1-1; possible D gene TRBD1, 6 bases. Trimming removed 7 bases at V and 10 bases at J, with 13 bases between. Germline V CDR1 and CDR2: SNHLY, FYNNEI. The CDR3 covers 11 residues. CDR3 coding DNA: TGTGCCAGCAAACTGGACAGTGGAGCTTTCTTT. This sequence encodes CASKLDSGAFF.

This clonotype was seen a handful of times. V is TRBV24-1 and J is TRBJ2-6; 8 bases line up with TRBD1. This CDR3 comprises 19 residues. Trimming took 3 bases from V and 0 from J; bases not matched to a gene: 9. Per germline, CDR1 KGHDR and CDR2 SFDVKD. CDR3 nucleotide sequence: TGTGCCACCAGTGATGGGTGGGCAGGGGGCGTCTCTGGGGCCAACGTCCTGACTTTC. The encoded protein is CATSDGWAGGVSGANVLTF.

This clonotype was counted only a few times. V gene TRBV12-3 or TRBV12-4 combines with J gene TRBJ2-7; TRBD2 might be the D (5 bases). V lost 5 bases and J lost 4, with 12 bases in between. There are 13 residues in the CDR3. CDR3 region: CASSQTRRYEQYF. The CDR3, as DNA: TGTGCCAGCAGTCAAACCAGGAGGTACGAGCAGTACTTC.

The chain links TRBV2 to TRBJ1-1; D is uncertain. V dropped 6 bases and J dropped 5 bases, with 10 bases sitting between them. Germline CDR1 reads SNHLY; CDR2 reads FYNNEI. The CDR3 has 12 amino acids. The CDR3 sequence is CASSPDGTEAFF. The CDR3, as DNA: TGTGCCAGCAGCCCGGACGGTACTGAAGCTTTCTTT.

The CDR3 sequence is CATSRVSGGPGELFF. The CDR3 DNA is TGTGCCACCAGCAGAGTTAGCGGGGGGCCCGGGGAGCTGTTTTTT. The gene calls are TRBV15 and TRBJ2-2, with 10 bases that match TRBD2. The ends lost 1 base at V and 6 bases at J; junction bases unmatched: 2. This CDR3 has 15 residues. The germline V gene has CDR1 LNHNV and CDR2 YYDKDF (reference sequence).

This clonotype was seen at least ten times. The rearrangement uses TRBV20-1 and TRBJ2-1; TRBD1 might be the D (5 bases). Looked up from germline, CDR1 is DFQATT and CDR2 is SNEGSKA (reference sequence). Trimming pared 0 bases from V and 7 bases from J, leaving 16 bases between. This CDR3 has 15 amino acids. CDR3 nucleotide sequence: TGCAGTGCTAGAGACCCGTTCGACAGCCTTAATGAGCAGTTCTTC. This codes for CSARDPFDSLNEQFF.

The genes are TRBV12-3 or TRBV12-4 and TRBJ2-1; tentatively, D is TRBD1 or TRBD2 (5 bases each). Trimming took 7 bases from V and 7 from J, leaving 17 bases between them. There are 14 residues in the CDR3. The CDR3 sequence: CASIEGPLANEQFF. The CDR3 DNA reads TGTGCCAGCATCGAGGGGCCGTTGGCTAATGAGCAGTTCTTC.

This clonotype came up a few times. The chain has TRBV6-2 or TRBV6-3 and TRBJ2-3; D remains unclear. The ends were cut back, 7 bases at V and 8 bases at J, with 13 bases in the middle. The CDR3 contains 12 residues. Germline loops: CDR1 MNHEY, CDR2 SVGEGT. The CDR3 reads CASTYIVATQYF. CDR3 DNA: TGTGCCAGCACCTATATTGTTGCTACGCAGTATTTT.

In DNA form, the CDR3 reads TGTGCCAGCCGCCCGGGACTAGTAGAGAACACCGGGGAGCTGTTTTTT. This encodes CASRPGLVENTGELFF. The V gene is TRBV7-8, the J gene TRBJ2-2, with 8 positions matching TRBD2. The V and J ends lost 8 bases and 1 base, in that order; junction bases with no gene match: 9. In germline, CDR1 is SGHVS, CDR2 FQNEAQ. The CDR3 is made up of 16 amino acids.

The chain is built from TRBV6-6 and TRBJ2-7, with 9 nucleotides matching TRBD2. Looked up from germline, CDR1 is MNHNY and CDR2 is SVGAGI (reference sequence). The CDR3 has 16 amino acids. V lost 5 bases and J lost 1; bases outside the gene matches: 9. The CDR3 DNA follows: TGTGCCAGCAGTCCCCTGGCGGGGGGGCTTTCCTACGAGCAGTACTTC. It yields the protein CASSPLAGGLSYEQYF.

The chain combines TRBV7-3 with TRBJ2-1, with TRBD2 identical over 9 bases. Trimming cost V 2 bases and J 6 bases; bases outside gene matches: 14. This CDR3 is built from 18 residues. The V gene's germline CDR1 is SGHTA and CDR2 FQGTGA. The CDR3 here is CASSLSLGREGQGNEQFF. CDR3 bases: TGTGCCAGCAGCTTATCCCTTGGGCGGGAGGGCCAAGGCAATGAGCAGTTCTTC.

The table lists this clonotype with a few counts. The gene calls are TRBV5-1 and TRBJ2-3; the match to TRBD2 covers 10 bases. CDR3 length: 15 residues. With V trimmed by 4 bases and J by 3 bases, 5 bases remained unmatched. From germline, CDR1 is SGHRS and CDR2 YFSETQ. The CDR3 region is CASSKRTSGTDTQYF. The CDR3 nucleotides read TGCGCCAGCAGCAAGAGGACTAGCGGAACAGATACGCAGTATTTT.

This clonotype has ten or more counts. The chain carries TRBV5-6 and TRBJ2-1, with D possibly matching TRBD1 (6 bases). Germline loops: CDR1 SGHDT, CDR2 YYEEEE. CDR3 length: 11 amino acids. With 2 bases removed from V and 13 bases from J, the gap between germline ends came to 10 bases. The CDR3, as DNA: TGTGCCAGCAGCTTCGGACAGCCTCAGTTCTTC. Protein: CASSFGQPQFF.

The chain couples TRBV12-3 or TRBV12-4 to TRBJ2-2, with 7 bases identical to TRBD1. With 4 bases clipped from V and 0 bases from J, the junction kept 2 bases outside the gene matches. This CDR3 contains 15 residues. CDR3 sequence: CASSSGGPNTGELFF. CDR3 coding DNA: TGTGCCAGCAGTTCAGGGGGACCGAACACCGGGGAGCTGTTTTTT.

V usage is TRBV5-4 and J usage is TRBJ2-1; 14 bases are a match to TRBD2. The V gene end was trimmed by 7 bases and the J gene end by 5 bases; junction bases not matched to a gene: 5. Germline V gives CDR1 SGHNT, CDR2 YYREEE (reference sequence). The CDR3 has 15 residues. The CDR3 coding sequence is TGTGCCAGCGGGGGGACTAGCGGGGGAGACAATGAGCAGTTCTTC. Amino acid sequence: CASGGTSGGDNEQFF.

The gene calls are TRBV7-6 and TRBJ2-2; D is possibly TRBD1 (6 bases). The CDR3 has 15 amino acids. Germline V gives CDR1 SGHVS, CDR2 FNYEAQ. V shed 5 bases and J shed 2 bases, with 12 bases lying between them. The DNA for the CDR3 is TGTGCCAGCAGCACACTCAGGGGAAACACCGGGGAGCTGTTTTTT. Translation gives CASSTLRGNTGELFF.